This T cell receptor (beta chain) was obtained from a study of T-cell memory formation after mild COVID-19. The study, taken as a whole, reports: Chiefly within CM and EM were the contracting CD4+ clones; CD8+ ones were within EMRA.

V lost 5 bases, J lost 11 bases, and 12 bases stayed unmatched. CDR3 size: 15 residues. CDR1 and CDR2 (germline): SGHTA, FQGNSA. This clonotype was counted a few times. Its cognate antigen is unknown. TCRdb itself ran the 5' RACE reads through MiXCR, one entry per CDR3 protein. The table includes about 350,000 distinct CDR3 sequences, about 13% detected once. The clonotype was recovered from a man aged 18 to 30 who had mild COVID-19 (a few samples of this study predate the infection). Cell type and time point are not known. The chain employs TRBV7-2 and TRBJ1-5; 10 nucleotides agree with TRBD1. Material: PBMCs or a T cell subset sorted from them (not recorded which). The CDR3 DNA reads TGTGCCAGCAGCCGGTCGAGCGGACAGGGGGAAGCCCAGCATTTT. It is translated as CASSRSSGQGEAQHF. The whole variable domain, filled in from reference TRBV7-2 and TRBJ1-5, reads GAGVSQSPSNKVTEKGKDVELRCDPISGHTALYWYRQSLGQGLEFLIYFQGNSAPDKSGLPSDRFSAERTGGSVSTLTIQRTQQEDSAVYLCASSRSSGQGEAQHFGDGTRLSIL.